This T cell receptor (beta chain) was recovered during a study of cytomegalovirus exposure and HLA in healthy donors. Study-level findings and limits: An assumption of roughly uniform sequencing depth across donors underlay the presence/absence analyses. Solely CMV serostatus was available to characterize immune exposure. Previous analysis showed most TCR beta V segments were productive about 87% or about 30% of the time.

In regard to this clone: Its antigen is unidentified.

This PCR relied on a set of 60 Vbeta primers and 13 Jbeta primers. Profiled with immunoSEQ multiplex PCR; TCRdb holds only in-frame clones, not every one. The sample has roughly 190,000 clones, less than 85% seen once; the top ten hold around 1.6%. This CDR3 has 14 amino acids. V lost 2 bases to trimming and J lost 0 bases, with 4 bases between them. The germline CDR1 and CDR2 sequences are KGHSH and LQKENI. This sequence originates from a girl aged 5 to 17 in good health and CMV-seropositive. The J gene is TRBJ1-4, the V gene TRBV18; no clear D gene. Specimen: PBMCs. The CDR3 protein is CASSPTATNEKLFF. The CDR3 DNA sequence: TGTGCCAGCTCACCAACGGCAACTAATGAAAAACTGTTTTTT.